The next 9 T cell receptor beta chains were all read from a single sample in a study of blood T cell repertoires in COVID-19. The table came from immunoSEQ multiplex PCR; TCRdb's copy has only in-frame clones and leaves some out. Counted here are about 130,000 clones, around 74% occurring once; the ten biggest clones make up around 6.2%. Sequencing input: peripheral blood. The receptors were sampled from a man older than 75 with COVID-19, enrolled during active disease.

CDR3 DNA: TGCGCCAGCAGCTATCTGACAGGGGGCCGGGAGACCCAGTACTTC. Encoded protein: CASSYLTGGRETQYF. The rearrangement links TRBV5-1 to TRBJ2-5; TRBD1 matches at 10 bases. The CDR3 has 15 amino acids. The V segment lost 3 bases and the J segment 5 bases; nucleotides outside the gene matches: 7. The germline V gene has CDR1 SGHRS and CDR2 YFSETQ.

This clone showed up just a few times. The chain links TRBV4-3 to TRBJ2-7; D uncertain. The germline V gene encodes CDR1 LGHNA and CDR2 YSLEER. V shed 6 bases and J shed 7 bases, with 16 bases lying between them. The CDR3 is 13 residues long. CDR3 sequence (DNA): TGCGCCAGCAGTGGCATTGGGTCGCGGGAGCAGTACTTC. It codes for CASSGIGSREQYF.

The V gene is TRBV19, the J gene TRBJ2-7; 7 bases align to TRBD1. The CDR3 is made up of 13 amino acids. CDR1 is LNHDA, CDR2 SQIVND, per germline (reference sequence). With V trimmed by 3 bases and J by 5 bases, 4 bases remained unmatched. CDR3 coding DNA: TGTGCCAGTAGTATTGGCAGGGGGAACGAGCAGTACTTC. Its translation is CASSIGRGNEQYF. The full variable domain, in which reference TRBV19 and TRBJ2-7 provide the parts outside the CDR3, is DGGITQSPKYLFRKEGQNVTLSCEQNLNHDAMYWYRQDPGQGLRLIYYSQIVNDFQKGDIAEGYSVSREKKESFPLTVTSAQKNPTAFYLCASSIGRGNEQYFGPGTRLTVT.

This rearrangement joins TRBV6-1 to TRBJ2-7; 7 bases are a match to TRBD2. The CDR3 sequence is 16 residues long. Germline trimming cut 3 bases from V and 2 bases from J; bases unmatched to any gene: 10. The germline gives CDR1 MNHNS, CDR2 SASEGT. CDR3 DNA sequence: TGTGCCAGCAGTGAGCCTACTAGCGCCTTAACCTACGAGCAGTACTTC. It yields the protein CASSEPTSALTYEQYF.

V gene TRBV18 combines with J gene TRBJ1-3; D is unclear. Per the germline V gene, CDR1 is KGHSH and CDR2 is LQKENI. This CDR3 comprises 16 residues. Between the trimmed V and J ends, which lost 6 bases and 2 bases, there was a span of 17 bases. The CDR3 spells CASSLQGSRAGNTIYF. DNA of the CDR3: TGTGCCAGCTCTCTCCAAGGGAGCCGGGCTGGAAACACCATATATTTT. The entire variable domain, with the rest obtained from reference TRBV18 and TRBJ1-3, is as follows: NAGVMQNPRHLVRRRGQEARLRCSPMKGHSHVYWYRQLPEEGLKFMVYLQKENIIDESGMPKERFSAEFPKEGPSILRIQQVVRGDSAAYFCASSLQGSRAGNTIYFGEGSWLTVV.

This chain joins TRBV12-3 or TRBV12-4 and TRBJ2-7, with D possibly TRBD1 on 5 matching bases. The V end was cut by 6 bases, the J end by 6 bases, with 15 bases between. This CDR3 is built from 13 residues. CDR3 in amino acids: CASSKQVPREQYF. The CDR3 DNA reads as TGTGCCAGCAGCAAACAGGTTCCGCGCGAGCAGTACTTC.

The chain couples TRBV14 to TRBJ2-1; TRBD2 matches 13 bases. The germline V gene has CDR1 SGHDN and CDR2 FVKESK. V gave up 6 bases and J gave up 12 bases; unmatched junction bases: 11. CDR3 length: 15 residues. CDR3 coding DNA: TGTGCCAGCAGACCGGGACTAGCGGGGTCCCGTGGGCAGTTCTTC. Translation gives CASRPGLAGSRGQFF. The full variable domain, in which reference TRBV14 and TRBJ2-1 provide the parts outside the CDR3, is EAGVTQFPSHSVIEKGQTVTLRCDPISGHDNLYWYRRVMGKEIKFLLHFVKESKQDESGMPNNRFLAERTGGTYSTLKVQPAELEDSGVYFCASRPGLAGSRGQFFGPGTRLTVL.

Sample share makes this clone medium-sized (0.01 to 0.1%). The chain recombines TRBV19 with TRBJ1-5, with D hard to call. Germline V gene lookup returns CDR1 LNHDA and CDR2 SQIVND (reference sequence). The CDR3 consists of 13 residues. V lost 5 bases and J lost 4, with 9 bases in between. DNA of the CDR3: TGTGCCAGTAGTTGGGCCTCAAATCAGCCCCAGCATTTT. Translated: CASSWASNQPQHF. The full variable domain, completed using reference TRBV19 and TRBJ1-5, is DGGITQSPKYLFRKEGQNVTLSCEQNLNHDAMYWYRQDPGQGLRLIYYSQIVNDFQKGDIAEGYSVSREKKESFPLTVTSAQKNPTAFYLCASSWASNQPQHFGDGTRLSIL.

J is TRBJ2-1 and V is TRBV4-1, with TRBD2 identical over 13 bases. CDR1 and CDR2 (germline): MGHRA, YSYEKL. Unmatched junction bases numbered 5, after V lost 4 bases and J lost 8 bases. The CDR3 runs to 15 residues. The CDR3 DNA reads TGCGCCAGCAGCCCTTCACTAGCGGGAGGGCATGAGCAGTTCTTC. This encodes CASSPSLAGGHEQFF.